This entry describes one T cell receptor (beta chain). This record comes from a study of blood T cell repertoires in COVID-19. Clones were sequenced by immunoSEQ multiplex PCR, and TCRdb holds only the in-frame ones, with some missing. Counted here are over 150,000 clones, roughly 86% occurring once; the ten biggest clones make up around 3%. Germline CDR1 SGDLS, CDR2 YYNGEE. V was cut by 4 bases and J by 6 bases, with 16 bases left in between. The length of the CDR3 is 15 residues. The sequenced material came from peripheral blood. The TCR sequence derives from a man in his forties with active or convalescent COVID-19. V gene TRBV9 combines with J gene TRBJ1-4; tentative D call: TRBD1 (5 bases). The CDR3 reads CASSPWGGNYEKLFF. The DNA for the CDR3 is TGTGCCAGCAGCCCCTGGGGGGGGAATTATGAAAAACTGTTTTTT.